The TCR beta chain described here comes from a study of beta chain features in type 1 diabetes. The sequenced template was cDNA made from the entire isolated RNA. Profiled with immunoSEQ multiplex PCR; TCRdb holds only in-frame clones, not every one. Here the sample spans 350,000 to 450,000 clones, approximately 15% being singletons. This clone has more than one count but fewer than ten. The antigen remains undetermined. V lost 6 bases to trimming and J lost 6 bases; unmatched junction nucleotides: 9. The CDR3 runs 14 residues. The germline CDR1 and CDR2 sequences are LNHDA and SQIVND (reference sequence). Notes on the study in general: All four CD4+ subsets of Type 1 diabetes patients contained TCRB CDR3s that were moderately but significantly shorter. In comparison with healthy donors, patients had naive, central memory and Treg TCRB repertoires that appeared more similar.

V is TRBV19 and J is TRBJ2-5; the match to TRBD1 covers 8 bases. Sequencing used naive CD4+ T cells from blood. The clonotype originates from a man aged 30-40 years in good health. DNA of the CDR3: TGTGCCAGTAGCGGTGGCAGGGGGCCTCAGACCCAGTACTTC. Translated, it gives CASSGGRGPQTQYF.